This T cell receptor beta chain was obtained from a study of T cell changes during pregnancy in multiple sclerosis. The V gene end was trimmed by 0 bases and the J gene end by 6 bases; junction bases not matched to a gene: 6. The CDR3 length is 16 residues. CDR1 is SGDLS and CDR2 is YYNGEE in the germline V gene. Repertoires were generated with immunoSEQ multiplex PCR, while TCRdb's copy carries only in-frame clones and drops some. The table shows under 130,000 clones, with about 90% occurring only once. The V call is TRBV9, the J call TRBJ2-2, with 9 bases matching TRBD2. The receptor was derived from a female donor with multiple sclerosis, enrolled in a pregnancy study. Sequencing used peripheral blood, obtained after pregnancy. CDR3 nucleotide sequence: TGTGCCAGCAGCGTAGGCCTAGCGGGAATCTCCGGGGAGCTGTTTTTT. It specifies CASSVGLAGISGELFF.